This is a list of T cell receptor beta chains from one sample in a study of T cell repertoires in cytomegalovirus infection. One entry per CDR3 protein results from TCRdb running MiXCR on the reads. The table includes about 100,000 distinct CDR3 sequences, roughly a quarter detected once. What was sequenced was CD8+ T cells from PBMCs. The receptors were gathered from a human donor in good health (CMV status not recorded). Some clones in this sample may be carry-over from other donors' samples. The CDR3 runs from the conserved cysteine through the conserved F or W. D genes are given only for firm matches. The size of a clone is reported for some rows only, either as once, few or many, or as a class for expanded clones.

j_call v_call d_call clone_size cdr3_aa cdr3_nt
TRBJ1-5 TRBV19 . . CASSPQTGTVNQPQHF TGTGCCAGTAGCCCTCAAACCGGGACGGTAAATCAGCCCCAGCATTTT
TRBJ2-1 TRBV24-1 TRBD2 . CATSGTSDEQFF TGTGCCACCAGTGGGACTAGCGATGAGCAGTTCTTC
TRBJ2-7 TRBV7-8 TRBD2 . CASSLRLAGQNYEQYF TGTGCCAGCAGCTTACGCCTAGCGGGCCAAAACTACGAGCAGTACTTC
TRBJ1-2 TRBV28 TRBD1 . CASSMSDRGYGYTF TGTGCCAGCAGTATGTCCGACAGGGGCTATGGCTACACCTTC
TRBJ2-1 TRBV24-1 TRBD1 . CATSETRTGVFEQFF TGTGCCACCAGCGAAACGAGGACAGGGGTTTTTGAGCAGTTCTTC
TRBJ2-5 TRBV7-9 . few CASSPRAYAETQYF TGTGCCAGCAGCCCCCGGGCCTATGCAGAGACCCAGTACTTC
TRBJ2-1 TRBV7-9 . . CASRTPTGRLGGNEQFF TGTGCCAGCAGAACCCCTACAGGGCGGTTAGGCGGCAATGAGCAGTTCTTC
TRBJ2-1 TRBV7-9 TRBD2 many CASSQEGTRLFF TGTGCCAGCAGCCAAGAGGGGACTAGGCTGTTCTTC
TRBJ1-1 TRBV7-9 . . CASSEEGVPEAFF TGTGCCAGCAGCGAGGAGGGGGTTCCTGAAGCTTTCTTT
TRBJ2-1 TRBV6-2/TRBV6-3 TRBD2 . CASSYLRTSGIYNEQFF TGTGCCAGCAGTTACCTGAGGACTAGCGGGATATACAATGAGCAGTTCTTC
TRBJ2-7 TRBV9 TRBD1 . CASSAGGEVYEQYF TGTGCCAGCAGCGCAGGGGGCGAGGTCTACGAGCAGTACTTC
TRBJ2-1 TRBV10-3 TRBD2 few CAISKVASGDNEQFF TGTGCCATCAGTAAAGTGGCTAGCGGGGACAATGAGCAGTTCTTC
TRBJ2-1 TRBV19 TRBD1 . CASNPGQGNNEQFF TGTGCCAGTAACCCGGGACAGGGGAACAATGAGCAGTTCTTC
TRBJ2-2 TRBV7-2 . many CASSLGSGELFF TGTGCCAGCAGCTTAGGCTCCGGGGAGCTGTTTTTT
TRBJ2-7 TRBV18 TRBD2 . CASSPTSGGTTSCEQYF TGTGCCAGCTCACCTACTAGCGGGGGGACTACATCCTGCGAGCAGTACTTC
TRBJ2-5 TRBV11-3 TRBD2 few CASSSEAGGLTETQYF TGTGCCAGCAGCTCGGAAGCGGGGGGGCTTACTGAGACCCAGTACTTC
TRBJ2-7 TRBV6-2/TRBV6-3 TRBD1 few CASQGTGGGEQYF TGTGCCAGCCAGGGGACAGGGGGCGGCGAGCAGTACTTC
TRBJ2-1 TRBV6-2/TRBV6-3 TRBD2 few CASSPRLAEANNEQFF TGTGCCAGCAGTCCCCGACTAGCGGAAGCCAACAATGAGCAGTTCTTC
TRBJ1-2 TRBV5-1 TRBD1 . CASSLQGQDGYTF TGCGCCAGCAGCCTACAGGGGCAGGACGGCTACACCTTC
TRBJ2-7 TRBV7-6 . . CASSPYTYEQYF TGTGCCAGCAGTCCTTATACCTACGAGCAGTACTTC
TRBJ2-1 TRBV12-3/TRBV12-4 . . CASSTTGNEQFF TGTGCCAGCAGCACAACAGGGAATGAGCAGTTCTTC
TRBJ1-2 TRBV9 TRBD1 many CASSVVQGDGYTF TGTGCCAGCAGCGTAGTACAGGGGGACGGCTACACCTTC
TRBJ2-7 TRBV6-2/TRBV6-3 TRBD2 few CASTPRRTSGEQYF TGTGCCAGCACCCCACGCCGGACTAGCGGCGAGCAGTACTTC
TRBJ1-1 TRBV12-3/TRBV12-4 TRBD1 many CASSTTGGEEAFF TGTGCCAGCAGCACTACAGGGGGCGAGGAAGCTTTCTTT
TRBJ2-1 TRBV4-3 TRBD1 many CASSQDNRGVHNEQFF TGCGCCAGCAGCCAAGACAACAGGGGGGTTCACAATGAGCAGTTCTTC
TRBJ1-4 TRBV4-1 . . CASSQDYVLKLFF TGCGCCAGCAGCCAAGATTACGTTCTTAAACTGTTTTTT
TRBJ2-3 TRBV19 TRBD1 . CASSIVAQGAVDTQYF TGTGCCAGTAGTATAGTCGCACAGGGGGCGGTTGATACGCAGTATTTT
TRBJ1-1 TRBV28 . many CASSFMGEAFF TGTGCCAGCAGTTTTATGGGTGAAGCTTTCTTT
TRBJ2-5 TRBV7-9 . . CASGLVGQETQYF TGTGCCAGCGGCTTAGTTGGGCAAGAGACCCAGTACTTC
TRBJ2-1 TRBV7-9 TRBD1 few CASSLTEGTGIFNEQFF TGTGCCAGCAGCTTAACGGAAGGGACAGGGATTTTCAATGAGCAGTTCTTC
TRBJ2-7 TRBV6-2/TRBV6-3 . many CASSYDSGWYEQYF TGTGCCAGCAGTTACGACTCAGGGTGGTACGAGCAGTACTTC
TRBJ2-7 TRBV5-6 . . CASSLLGSTYEQYF TGTGCCAGCAGCTTGTTGGGCTCCACTTACGAGCAGTACTTC
TRBJ2-1 TRBV4-1 . . CASSQILIGNEQFF TGCGCCAGCAGCCAAATTTTAATAGGTAATGAGCAGTTCTTC